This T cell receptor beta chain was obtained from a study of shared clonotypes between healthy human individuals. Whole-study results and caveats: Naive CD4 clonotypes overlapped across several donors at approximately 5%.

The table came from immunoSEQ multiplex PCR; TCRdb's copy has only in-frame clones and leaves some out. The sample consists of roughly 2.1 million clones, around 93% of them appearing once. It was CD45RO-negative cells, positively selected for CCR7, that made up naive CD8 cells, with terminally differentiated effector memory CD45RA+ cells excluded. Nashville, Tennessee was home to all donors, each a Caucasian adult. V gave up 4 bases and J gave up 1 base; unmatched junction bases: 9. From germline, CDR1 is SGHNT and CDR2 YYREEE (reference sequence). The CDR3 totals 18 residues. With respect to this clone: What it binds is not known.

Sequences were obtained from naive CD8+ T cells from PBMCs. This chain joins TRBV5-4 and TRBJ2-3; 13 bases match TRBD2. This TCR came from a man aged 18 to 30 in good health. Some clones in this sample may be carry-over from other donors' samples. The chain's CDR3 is CASSIGLAGVQGTDTQYF. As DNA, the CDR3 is TGTGCCAGCAGCATCGGACTAGCGGGAGTACAGGGCACAGATACGCAGTATTTT.